A selection of T cell receptor beta chains follows, all from one sample in a study of OX40 agonist ivuxolimab in advanced cancers. Only in-frame clones appear in the TCRdb table, and some are missing; sequencing was by immunoSEQ multiplex PCR. Counted here are around 100,000 clones, less than 95% occurring once; the ten biggest clones make up 0.54%. The material was CD4+ or CD8+ T cells sorted from blood, obtained in a trial of the OX40 agonist ivuxolimab. The receptors derive from an adult with an advanced solid tumor such as melanoma, head and neck, liver or kidney cancer. Both conserved end residues are part of each CDR3.

TRBV2	TRBJ1-4	CASRADRVTEKLFF
TRBV6-5	TRBJ2-7	CASRREGGGSGEQYF
TRBV9	TRBJ1-3	CASSVRQSGNTIYF
TRBV6-5	TRBJ1-3	CASSYSGDSGNTIYF
TRBV4-3	TRBJ2-2	CASSQDLGLAGFSSTGELFF
TRBV7-2	TRBJ2-7	CASSLAADASSYEQYF
TRBV6-5	TRBJ2-7	CASSPDRFGQYF
TRBV21-1	TRBJ2-7	CASSKERDRRAHEQYF
TRBV28	TRBJ2-7	CATVLRAPYEQYF
TRBV6-5	TRBJ1-5	CASTNDLYSNQPQHF
TRBV10-3	TRBJ1-1	CAIRGTTSGEAFF
TRBV28	TRBJ1-1	CASSFPQQYTEAFF
TRBV5-4	TRBJ2-7	CASSLKPGGGYEQYF
TRBV11-3	TRBJ2-6	CASSPFPQGAGANVLTF
TRBV18	TRBJ2-2	CASSPPGQGSGELFF
TRBV28	TRBJ2-3	CASRTPTGSGTDTQYF
TRBV6-5	TRBJ2-7	CASRTGLFYEQYF
TRBV20-1	TRBJ2-1	CSAPTRSEQFF
TRBV9	TRBJ2-7	CASSVGGRGYEQYF
TRBV7-8	TRBJ2-7	CASSRLAGVLGAEQYF
TRBV7-9	TRBJ2-3	CASSSDGDTQYF
TRBV4-1	TRBJ2-7	CASSQTRDRGHQEQYF
TRBV7-9	TRBJ2-1	CASSLDRVGNEQFF
TRBV2	TRBJ2-5	CASSRTSGSMAETQYF
TRBV9	TRBJ2-1	CASSKDPLAGNEQFF
TRBV28	TRBJ2-7	CASKRGRGLALYEQYF
TRBV27	TRBJ2-5	CASSLPGHKTQYF
TRBV27	TRBJ2-1	CASSPPGQGPNEQFF
TRBV4-1	TRBJ2-1	CASSQEGTRSREQFF
TRBV28	TRBJ1-1	CAIVAPIRTEAFF
TRBV6-5	TRBJ2-4	CASKVRQLAKNIQYF
TRBV6-6	TRBJ1-2	CAILPGQGFYGYTF
TRBV7-2	TRBJ2-7	CASSLGRTAYEQYF
TRBV28	TRBJ2-2	CASSFSRGETGELFF
TRBV5-1	TRBJ2-3	CASSLVGTSGRVSDTQYF
TRBV6-5	TRBJ1-1	CASSWTVNTEAFF
TRBV5-4	TRBJ2-1	CASRTAPPNEQFF
TRBV7-9	TRBJ2-2	CASSAGQGTTGELFF
TRBV2	NA	CAIVRDRGYEQYF
TRBV18	TRBJ1-1	CASSPKGNTEAFF
TRBV5-6	TRBJ2-7	CASRRMPYEQYF
TRBV18	NA	CATNTGYEQYF
TRBV7-8	TRBJ2-2	CASSWTSMNTGELFF
TRBV7-9	TRBJ2-4	CASSLLAGVAKNIQYF
TRBV6-4	TRBJ2-1	CASSDTGGNDEQFF
TRBV5-4	TRBJ2-7	CASSPPDRLYEQYF
TRBV7-8	TRBJ2-7	CASSSRDYSYEQYF
TRBV7-8	TRBJ2-7	CASSLRGGPYEQYF
TRBV2	TRBJ2-2	CASRGPDTGELFF
TRBV29-1	TRBJ2-7	CSAGTAAYGPYEQYF
TRBV6-5	TRBJ2-1	CASSYDRGRYNEQFF
TRBV6-5	TRBJ1-3	CASSYSGQGGNTIYF
TRBV5-1	TRBJ2-2	CASSSTGNTGELFF